The 2 T cell receptor beta chains reported below all come from one sample, sequenced in a study of T-cell memory formation after mild COVID-19. One entry per CDR3 protein, called by TCRdb with MiXCR from the 5' RACE reads. The sample lists around 340,000 distinct CDR3 sequences, 15% to 20% occurring once. Sequencing used PBMCs or a T cell subset sorted from them (not recorded which). The receptors were gathered from a man younger than 35 who had mild COVID-19 (a few samples of this study predate the infection). Cell type and time point are not known.

V gene TRBV11-3 combines with J gene TRBJ2-2; no firm D call. CDR1 SGHNT and CDR2 YENEEA come from the germline V gene. Trimming pared 3 bases from V and 7 bases from J, leaving 9 bases between. The CDR3 has 13 amino acids. The CDR3 nucleotides are TGTGCCAGCAGCTTCCTGTGGGGCGGGGAGCTGTTTTTT. Encoded protein: CASSFLWGGELFF.

The J gene is TRBJ1-4, the V gene TRBV4-3; 8 positions agree with TRBD1. The trim removed 3 bases at V and 6 bases at J, leaving 21 bases unmatched. This CDR3 has 20 residues. The germline gives CDR1 LGHNA, CDR2 YSLEER. The CDR3 DNA follows: TGCGCCAGCAGCCATTCTCCGGGACAGGTGAACGGGGATCGGGATGAAAAACTGTTTTTT. Residues: CASSHSPGQVNGDRDEKLFF.